This TCR beta chain was recovered during a study of cytomegalovirus exposure and HLA in healthy donors. Study-level points and caveats: Through in vitro validation, three CMV-associated chains were shown to be specific for CMV antigens.

In the PCR, 60 Vbeta and 13 Jbeta primers were used. Generated by immunoSEQ multiplex PCR, the TCRdb table keeps only in-frame clones and is missing some. This repertoire shows a few hundred thousand clones, approximately 82% found once; its top ten account for about 0.58%. Between the trimmed V and J ends, which lost 4 bases and 2 bases, there was a span of 6 bases. The CDR3 has 12 residues. Germline CDR1 MNHNY, CDR2 SVGAGI (reference sequence). As to this clone: What it binds is unknown.

The TCR comes from a woman between 40 and 50 years old in good health and CMV-seronegative. V and J are TRBV6-6 and TRBJ2-7; a weak D match, TRBD1 (5 bases). What was sequenced was PBMCs. The CDR3 loop reads CASSLQAYEQYF. The CDR3 DNA is TGTGCCAGCAGTTTACAGGCCTACGAGCAGTACTTC.